This T cell receptor (beta chain) was sequenced for a study of graft-versus-host responses after intestinal transplantation (dated by TCRdb to 2020 to 2023). Study-wide context: Multivisceral, liver-intestinal, or isolated intestinal transplants were received by the recipients. Donor T cell macrochimerism was defined as a peak of at least 4% donor T cells among recipient peripheral blood mononuclear cells. Rather than being sequenced by the commercial service, samples from a few later patients were sequenced in-house on an Illumina MiSeq and processed with MiXCR. After intestinal transplantation, graft-versus-host and host-versus-graft alloreactive T cell clones were followed in the graft, circulation and bone marrow using bulk TCR-beta CDR3 sequencing. To identify alloreactive clones, pre-transplant mixed lymphocyte reaction products were sequenced and then compared with unstimulated pre-transplant donor and recipient T cells. Anti-thymocyte globulin induction was given to all recipients, followed by maintenance tacrolimus and steroids for about 3 years. The cohort enrolled about two dozen intestinal transplant recipients, one of whom was a retransplant, and 3 patients without pretransplant specimens were excluded.

To isolate intraepithelial and lamina propria lymphocytes from graft specimens, dithiothreitol, EDTA incubations and collagenase D digestion were used. Serial intestinal graft biopsy specimens collected up to 600 days after transplant underwent bulk TCR-beta sequencing. The CDR3 runs 15 residues from the cysteine to the phenylalanine. The entry retains the CDR3 DNA only, 45 bases that are in frame from base 1. For CDR1 and CDR2, the germline V gene (reference sequence) lists SEHNR and FQNEAQ. Trimming removed 5 bases from V and 3 bases from J; the gene matches leave 7 bases unexplained. Libraries were prepared through the immunoSEQ multiplex PCR assay. For most patients, genomic DNA was subjected to high-throughput TCR-beta CDR3 sequencing by Adaptive Biotechnologies. The authors' pipeline ran thus. Adaptive's ImmunoSEQ software was the source of the TCR sequencing data for about 17 patients, while a few other patients were processed with MiXCR and VDJtools. CDR3 nucleotide sequences shared between donor and recipient were removed because the origin of such sequences could not be assigned. At least 2-fold expansion over unstimulated cells and a minimum CFSE-low frequency of 0.002% (template counts) or 0.001% (read counts) were required for clones to be classified as alloreactive. A clone was considered mappable if detected in the sequenced pre-transplant spleen, lymph node, or MLR CFSE-low populations of the donor or recipient. Cumulative frequency of alloreactive clones was calculated as a percentage of all sequences weighted by copy number. TCRdb carries this immuneACCESS record with in-frame sequences only. Its versions omit some clonotypes, under half of them owing to an unresolved V gene in the studies checked, with the rest unexplained. V and J calls and clone size are copied from that table; D and trimming were computed from the DNA. Within this sample are some 17,000 clones, with 82% of them counted one time only. Approximately 5% of the sample goes to the ten largest clones.

Study-wide findings and limitations: Early after transplant, peak levels of circulating GvH clones were associated with declines in HvG clones. GvH clones were detected in recipient bone marrow, and some appeared earlier in ileal mucosa or blood, consistent with an intestinal mucosal origin. Conclusions were limited by the relatively low number and heterogeneity of intestinal transplant patients. High GvH to HvG T cell clonal ratios were observed in the allografts of patients with donor T cell macrochimerism.

Notes on this clone: The target of this receptor is not known. No much larger clone is present one base from it, and per-base qualities are unavailable.

Specimen: ileum tissue, collected 17 days after transplant. The sequence joins TRBV7-9 to TRBJ1-5, with TRBD1 identical over 7 junction bases. The clonotype comes from a human patient who received an intestinal transplant, so some T cells may come from the graft donor. Read as DNA, the sequence is TGTGCCAGCAGCCACGGGACAGCTATCAATCAGCCCCAGCATTTT. Translated, this gives CASSHGTAINQPQHF.